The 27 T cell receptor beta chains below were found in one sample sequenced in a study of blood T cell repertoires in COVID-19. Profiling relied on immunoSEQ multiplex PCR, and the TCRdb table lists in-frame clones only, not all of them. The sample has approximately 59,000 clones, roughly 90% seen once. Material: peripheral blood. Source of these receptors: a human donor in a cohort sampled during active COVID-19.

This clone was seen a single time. CDR3 DNA sequence: TGTGCCAGCAGCTTAGCTACAGGGCACGAGCAGTACTTC. Its protein is CASSLATGHEQYF. This chain joins TRBV11-2 and TRBJ2-7; tentative D call: TRBD1 (6 bases). CDR1 and CDR2 (germline): SGHAT, FQNNGV. The ends were cut back, 1 base at V and 5 bases at J, with 9 bases in the middle. The CDR3 spans 13 residues. The full variable domain, in which reference TRBV11-2 and TRBJ2-7 provide the parts outside the CDR3, is EAGVAQSPRYKIIEKRQSVAFWCNPISGHATLYWYQQILGQGPKLLIQFQNNGVVDDSQLPKDRFSAERLKGVDSTLKIQPAKLEDSAVYLCASSLATGHEQYFGPGTRLTVT.

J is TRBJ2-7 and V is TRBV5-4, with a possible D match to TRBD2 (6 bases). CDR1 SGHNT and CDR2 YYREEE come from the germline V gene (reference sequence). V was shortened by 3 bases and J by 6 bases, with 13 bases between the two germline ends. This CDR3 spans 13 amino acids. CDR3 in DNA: TGTGCCAGCAGCTGGGGACTGCGGCGCGAGCAGTACTTC. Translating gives CASSWGLRREQYF.

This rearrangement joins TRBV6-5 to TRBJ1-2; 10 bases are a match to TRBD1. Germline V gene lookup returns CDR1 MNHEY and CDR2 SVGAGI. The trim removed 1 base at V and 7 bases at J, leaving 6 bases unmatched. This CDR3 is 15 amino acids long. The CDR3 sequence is CASSYFPGTGVGYTF. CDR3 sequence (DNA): TGTGCCAGCAGTTACTTCCCCGGGACAGGGGTTGGCTACACCTTC.

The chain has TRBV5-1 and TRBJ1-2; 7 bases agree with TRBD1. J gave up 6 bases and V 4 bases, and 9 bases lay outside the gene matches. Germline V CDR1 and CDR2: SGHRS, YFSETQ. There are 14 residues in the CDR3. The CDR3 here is CASSHEGQVNGYTF. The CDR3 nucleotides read TGCGCCAGCAGCCATGAAGGACAGGTGAATGGCTACACCTTC.

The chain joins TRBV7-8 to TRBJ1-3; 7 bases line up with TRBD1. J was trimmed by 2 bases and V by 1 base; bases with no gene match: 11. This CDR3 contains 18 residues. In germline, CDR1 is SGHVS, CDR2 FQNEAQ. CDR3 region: CASSLDGLGQGAGNTIYF. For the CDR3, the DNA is TGTGCCAGCAGCTTAGACGGTCTAGGGCAGGGGGCTGGAAACACCATATATTTT.

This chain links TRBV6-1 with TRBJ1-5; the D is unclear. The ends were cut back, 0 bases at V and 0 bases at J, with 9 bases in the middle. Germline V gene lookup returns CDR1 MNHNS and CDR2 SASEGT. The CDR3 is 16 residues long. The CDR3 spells CASSEAEGYSNQPQHF. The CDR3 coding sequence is TGTGCCAGCAGTGAAGCGGAGGGTTATAGCAATCAGCCCCAGCATTTT.

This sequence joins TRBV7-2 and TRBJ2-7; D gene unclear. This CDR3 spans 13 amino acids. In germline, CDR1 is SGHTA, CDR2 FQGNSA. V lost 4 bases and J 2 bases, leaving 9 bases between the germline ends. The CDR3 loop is CASSSRSPYEQYF. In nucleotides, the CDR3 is TGTGCCAGCAGCTCCCGGAGCCCCTACGAGCAGTACTTC.

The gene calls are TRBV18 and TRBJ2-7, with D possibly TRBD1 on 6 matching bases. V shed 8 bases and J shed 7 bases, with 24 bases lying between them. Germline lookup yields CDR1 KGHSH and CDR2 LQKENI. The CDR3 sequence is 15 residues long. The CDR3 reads CASREGHLGANEQYF. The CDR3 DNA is TGTGCCAGCCGAGAGGGGCACCTGGGGGCAAATGAGCAGTACTTC.

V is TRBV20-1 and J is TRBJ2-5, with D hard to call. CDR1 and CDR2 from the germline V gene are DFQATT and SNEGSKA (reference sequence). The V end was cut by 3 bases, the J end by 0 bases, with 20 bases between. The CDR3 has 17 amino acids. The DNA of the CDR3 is TGCAGTGCTAGTCCCACCAATAGCCGGGTGTACCAAGAGACCCAGTACTTC. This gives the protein CSASPTNSRVYQETQYF.

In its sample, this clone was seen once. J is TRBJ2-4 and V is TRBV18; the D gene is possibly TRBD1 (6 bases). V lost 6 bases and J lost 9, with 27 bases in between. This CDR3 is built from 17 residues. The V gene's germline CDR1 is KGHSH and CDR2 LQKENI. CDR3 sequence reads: CASSHNEQGTPLSIQYF. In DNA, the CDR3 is TGTGCCAGCTCCCACAATGAACAGGGAACCCCTTTAAGCATTCAGTACTTC.

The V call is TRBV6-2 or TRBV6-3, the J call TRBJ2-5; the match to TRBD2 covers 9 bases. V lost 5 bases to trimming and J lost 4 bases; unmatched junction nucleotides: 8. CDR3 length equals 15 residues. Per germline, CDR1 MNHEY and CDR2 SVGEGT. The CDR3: CASSPLAGRGETQYF. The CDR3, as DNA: TGTGCCAGCAGTCCCCTAGCGGGGAGAGGAGAGACCCAGTACTTC.

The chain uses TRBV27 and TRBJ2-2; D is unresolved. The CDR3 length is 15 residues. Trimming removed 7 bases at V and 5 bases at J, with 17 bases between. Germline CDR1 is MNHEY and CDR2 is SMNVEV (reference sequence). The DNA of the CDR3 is TGTGCCAGCACCCCCACGGGTTTACGGACCGGGGAGCTGTTTTTT. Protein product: CASTPTGLRTGELFF.

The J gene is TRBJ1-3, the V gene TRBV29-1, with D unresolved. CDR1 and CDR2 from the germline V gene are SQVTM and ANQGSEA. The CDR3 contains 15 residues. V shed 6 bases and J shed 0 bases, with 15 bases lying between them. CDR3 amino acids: CSVAPRLLSGNTIYF. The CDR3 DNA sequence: TGCAGCGTCGCACCCAGGTTACTCTCTGGAAACACCATATATTTT. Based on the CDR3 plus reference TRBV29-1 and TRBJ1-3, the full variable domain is SAVISQKPSRDICQRGTSLTIQCQVDSQVTMMFWYRQQPGQSLTLIATANQGSEATYESGFVIDKFPISRPNLTFSTLTVSNMSPEDSSIYLCSVAPRLLSGNTIYFGEGSWLTVV.

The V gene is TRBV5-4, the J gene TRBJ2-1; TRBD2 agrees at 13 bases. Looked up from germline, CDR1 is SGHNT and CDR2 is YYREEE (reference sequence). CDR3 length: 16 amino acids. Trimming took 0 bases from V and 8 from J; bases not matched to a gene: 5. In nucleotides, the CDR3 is TGTGCCAGCAGCTTGGAGGGACTAGCGGGGCTCGATGAGCAGTTCTTC. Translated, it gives CASSLEGLAGLDEQFF.

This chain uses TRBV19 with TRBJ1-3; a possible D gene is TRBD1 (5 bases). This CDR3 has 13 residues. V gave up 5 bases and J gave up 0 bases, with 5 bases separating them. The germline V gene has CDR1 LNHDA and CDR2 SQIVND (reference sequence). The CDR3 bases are TGTGCCAGTAGTCAGGGCTCTGGAAACACCATATATTTT. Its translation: CASSQGSGNTIYF.

The CDR3 loop reads CASSSTTGGGYTF. In nucleotides, the CDR3 is TGTGCCAGCAGTTCCACGACAGGAGGCGGCTACACCTTC. The genes are TRBV27 and TRBJ1-2; D is possibly TRBD1 (6 bases). The CDR3 has 13 residues. Deletions cut 4 bases from V and 8 bases from J, with 14 bases between. The germline CDR1 and CDR2 sequences are MNHEY and SMNVEV (reference sequence).

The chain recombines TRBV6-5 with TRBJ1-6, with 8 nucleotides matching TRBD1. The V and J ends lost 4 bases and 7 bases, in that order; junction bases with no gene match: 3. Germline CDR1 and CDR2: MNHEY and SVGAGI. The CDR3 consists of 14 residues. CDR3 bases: TGTGCCAGCAGTTTGGACAGGGCGAATTCACCCCTCCACTTT. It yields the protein CASSLDRANSPLHF.

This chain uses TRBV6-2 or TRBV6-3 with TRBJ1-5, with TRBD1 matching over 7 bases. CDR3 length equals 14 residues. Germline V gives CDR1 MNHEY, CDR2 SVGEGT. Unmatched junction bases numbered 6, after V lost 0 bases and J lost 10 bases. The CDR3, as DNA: TGTGCCAGCAGTTACTCAGGGACAGTCCGCCCCCAGCATTTT. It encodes CASSYSGTVRPQHF.

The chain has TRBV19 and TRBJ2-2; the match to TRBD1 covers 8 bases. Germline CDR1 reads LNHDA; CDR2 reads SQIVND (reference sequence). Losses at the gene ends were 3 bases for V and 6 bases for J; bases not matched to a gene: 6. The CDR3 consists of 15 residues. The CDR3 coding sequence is TGTGCCAGTAGTATCGGACAGGGAAGGGCCGGGGAGCTGTTTTTT. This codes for CASSIGQGRAGELFF.

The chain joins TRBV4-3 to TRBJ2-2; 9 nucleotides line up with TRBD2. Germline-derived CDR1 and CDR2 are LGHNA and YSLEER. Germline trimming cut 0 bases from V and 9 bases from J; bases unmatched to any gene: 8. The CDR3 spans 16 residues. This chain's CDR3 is CASSQDRTSGFRELFF. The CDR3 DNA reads TGCGCCAGCAGCCAAGATCGAACTAGCGGGTTTAGGGAGCTGTTTTTT.

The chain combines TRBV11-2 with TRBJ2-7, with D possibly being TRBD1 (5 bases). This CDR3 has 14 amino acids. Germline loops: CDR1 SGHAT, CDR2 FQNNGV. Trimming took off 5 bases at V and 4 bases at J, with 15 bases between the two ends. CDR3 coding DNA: TGTGCCAGCAGCCCCGGAAGGGGTACGTACGAGCAGTACTTC. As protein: CASSPGRGTYEQYF.

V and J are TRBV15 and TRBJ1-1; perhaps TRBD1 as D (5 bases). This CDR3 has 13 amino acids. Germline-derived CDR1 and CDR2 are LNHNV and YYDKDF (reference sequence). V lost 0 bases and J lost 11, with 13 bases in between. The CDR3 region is CATSRDVGAWAFF. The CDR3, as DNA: TGTGCCACCAGCAGAGATGTAGGGGCGTGGGCTTTCTTT.

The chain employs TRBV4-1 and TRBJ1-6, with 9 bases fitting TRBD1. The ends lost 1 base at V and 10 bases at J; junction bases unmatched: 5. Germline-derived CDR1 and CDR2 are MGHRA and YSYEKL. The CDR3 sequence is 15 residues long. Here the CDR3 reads CASSQAGQGGSPLHF. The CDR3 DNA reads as TGCGCCAGCAGCCAAGCGGGACAGGGTGGGTCACCCCTCCACTTT.

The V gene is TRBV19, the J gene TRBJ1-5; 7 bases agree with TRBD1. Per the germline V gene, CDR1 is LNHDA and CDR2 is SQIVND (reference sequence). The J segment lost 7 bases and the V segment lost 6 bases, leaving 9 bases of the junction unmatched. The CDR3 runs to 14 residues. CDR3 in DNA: TGTGCCAGTAGCACAGGGGAGGTAAGGCAGCCCCAGCATTTT. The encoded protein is CASSTGEVRQPQHF.

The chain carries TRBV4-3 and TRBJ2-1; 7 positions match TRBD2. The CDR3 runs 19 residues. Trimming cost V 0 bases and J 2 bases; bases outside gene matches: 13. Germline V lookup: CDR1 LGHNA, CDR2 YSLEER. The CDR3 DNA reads TGCGCCAGCAGCCAAGAAATCCTAGCAGGGAGGGTCGCCTACAATGAGCAGTTCTTC. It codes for CASSQEILAGRVAYNEQFF.

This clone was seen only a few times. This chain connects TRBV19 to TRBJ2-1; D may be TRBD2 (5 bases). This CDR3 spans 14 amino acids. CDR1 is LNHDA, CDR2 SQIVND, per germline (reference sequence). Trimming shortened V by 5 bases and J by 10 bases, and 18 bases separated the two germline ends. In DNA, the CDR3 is TGTGCCAGTAGTTTGGAGCGGCTACACGCGGAGCAGTTCTTC. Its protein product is CASSLERLHAEQFF.

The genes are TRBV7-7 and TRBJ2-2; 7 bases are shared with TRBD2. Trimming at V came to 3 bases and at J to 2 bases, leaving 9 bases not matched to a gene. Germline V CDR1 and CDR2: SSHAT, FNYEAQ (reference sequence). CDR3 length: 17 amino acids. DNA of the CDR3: TGTGCCAGCAGCTTTACCCCGGGACTACTAAACACCGGGGAGCTGTTTTTT. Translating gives CASSFTPGLLNTGELFF.